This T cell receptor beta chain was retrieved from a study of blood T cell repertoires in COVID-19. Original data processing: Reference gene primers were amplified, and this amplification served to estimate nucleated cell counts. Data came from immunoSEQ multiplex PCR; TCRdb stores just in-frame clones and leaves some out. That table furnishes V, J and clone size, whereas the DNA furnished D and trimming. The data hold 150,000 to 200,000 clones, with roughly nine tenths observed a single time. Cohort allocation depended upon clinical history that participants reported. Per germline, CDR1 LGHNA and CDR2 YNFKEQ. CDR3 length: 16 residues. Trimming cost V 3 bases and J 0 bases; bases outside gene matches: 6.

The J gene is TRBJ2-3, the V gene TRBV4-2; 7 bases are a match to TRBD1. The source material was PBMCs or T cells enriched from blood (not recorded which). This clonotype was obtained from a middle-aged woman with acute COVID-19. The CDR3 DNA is TGTGCCAGCAGCCAGGTGGACAGGCGAAGCACAGATACGCAGTATTTT. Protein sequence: CASSQVDRRSTDTQYF.